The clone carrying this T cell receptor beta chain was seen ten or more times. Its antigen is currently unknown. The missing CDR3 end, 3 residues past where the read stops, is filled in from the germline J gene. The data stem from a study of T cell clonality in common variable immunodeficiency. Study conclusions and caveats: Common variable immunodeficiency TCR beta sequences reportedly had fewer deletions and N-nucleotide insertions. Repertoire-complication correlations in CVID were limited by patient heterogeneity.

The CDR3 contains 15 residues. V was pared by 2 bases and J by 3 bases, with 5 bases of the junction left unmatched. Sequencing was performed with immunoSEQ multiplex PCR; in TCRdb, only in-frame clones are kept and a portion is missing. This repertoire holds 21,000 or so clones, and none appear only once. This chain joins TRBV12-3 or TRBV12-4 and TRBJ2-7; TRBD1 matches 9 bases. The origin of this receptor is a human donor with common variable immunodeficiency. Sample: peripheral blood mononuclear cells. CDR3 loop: CASSLSGTGIYEQYF. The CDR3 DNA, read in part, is TGTGCCAGCAGTTTAAGCGGGACAGGGATCTACGAG.